This entry features one TCR beta chain sequence. These data come from a study of blood T cell repertoires in COVID-19. Assay used: immunoSEQ multiplex PCR; TCRdb lists only in-frame clones, some missing. The sample gives fewer than 450,000 clones, around 87% of which show up once; about 6% is in the top ten. This TCR came from a woman between 45 and 60 years old with COVID-19, enrolled during active disease. Sequenced material: peripheral blood.

Here the CDR3 reads CASSPQVNTEAFF. DNA for the CDR3: TGTGCCAGCAGCCCCCAGGTGAACACTGAAGCTTTCTTT. The chain employs TRBV3-1 (or the pseudogene TRBV3-2) and TRBJ1-1; no clear D gene. Looked up from germline, CDR1 is LGHDT and CDR2 is YNNKEL (reference sequence). The CDR3 has 13 amino acids. Trimming shortened V by 4 bases and J by 0 bases, and 6 bases separated the two germline ends.